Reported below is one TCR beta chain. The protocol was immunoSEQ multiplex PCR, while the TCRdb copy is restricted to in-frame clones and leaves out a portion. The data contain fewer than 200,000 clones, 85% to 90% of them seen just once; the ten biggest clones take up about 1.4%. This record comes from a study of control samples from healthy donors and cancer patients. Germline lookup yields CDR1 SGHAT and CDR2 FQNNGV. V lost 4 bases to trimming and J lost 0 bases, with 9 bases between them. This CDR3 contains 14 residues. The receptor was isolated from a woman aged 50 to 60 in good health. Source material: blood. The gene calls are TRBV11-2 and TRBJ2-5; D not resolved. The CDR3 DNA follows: TGTGCCAGCAGCTACCTTTCGTACCAAGAGACCCAGTACTTC. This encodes CASSYLSYQETQYF.